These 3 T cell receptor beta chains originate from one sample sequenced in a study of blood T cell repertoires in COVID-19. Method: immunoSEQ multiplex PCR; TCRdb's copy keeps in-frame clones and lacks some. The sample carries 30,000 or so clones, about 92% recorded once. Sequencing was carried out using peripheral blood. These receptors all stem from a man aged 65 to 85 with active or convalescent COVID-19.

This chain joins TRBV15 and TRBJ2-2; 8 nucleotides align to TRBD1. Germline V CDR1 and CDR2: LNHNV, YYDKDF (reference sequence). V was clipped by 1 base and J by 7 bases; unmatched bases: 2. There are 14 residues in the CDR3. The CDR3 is CATSRGQGIGELFF. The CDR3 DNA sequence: TGTGCCACCAGCAGAGGACAGGGGATCGGGGAGCTGTTTTTT.

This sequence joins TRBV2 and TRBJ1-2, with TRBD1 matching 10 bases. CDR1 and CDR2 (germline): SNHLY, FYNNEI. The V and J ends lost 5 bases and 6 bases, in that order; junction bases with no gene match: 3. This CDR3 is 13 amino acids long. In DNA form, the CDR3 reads TGTGCCAGCAGTAGGACAGGGGGTCATGGCTACACCTTC. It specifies CASSRTGGHGYTF. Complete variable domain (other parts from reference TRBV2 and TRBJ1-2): EPEVTQTPSHQVTQMGQEVILRCVPISNHLYFYWYRQILGQKVEFLVSFYNNEISEKSEIFDDQFSVERPDGSNFTLKIRSTKLEDSAMYFCASSRTGGHGYTFGSGTRLTVV.

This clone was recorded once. The CDR3 reads CASSTGRGLYGYTF. CDR3 bases: TGTGCCAGCAGTACCGGAAGGGGACTCTATGGCTACACCTTC. The genes are TRBV6-6 and TRBJ1-2; a weak D match, TRBD1 (5 bases). Trimming took 5 bases from V and 4 from J, leaving 14 bases between them. Germline lookup yields CDR1 MNHNY and CDR2 SVGAGI (reference sequence). The CDR3 totals 14 residues.